These 13 T cell receptor beta chains share one sample of origin, sequenced in a study of cytotoxic CD8 clonotypes in ibrutinib-treated CLL. Some clones are missing from TCRdb's copy, which holds only in-frame ones; the method was immunoSEQ multiplex PCR. The repertoire includes fewer than 400,000 clones, approximately 67% of them detected once, and around 6.5% sits in the top ten. Material: PBMCs, obtained after 36 months of ibrutinib treatment. Receptors originate from a human donor with chronic lymphocytic leukemia.

The CDR3 nucleotides read TGTGCCAGCAGCTCTGAGGGCTACACCTTC. This codes for CASSSEGYTF. The rearrangement joins TRBV7-9 to TRBJ1-2, with D unclear. From germline, CDR1 is SEHNR and CDR2 FQNEAQ (reference sequence). The CDR3 totals 10 residues. With 4 bases removed from V and 8 bases from J, the gap between germline ends came to 5 bases.

The chain has TRBV5-6 and TRBJ2-7; no clear D. Germline CDR1 is SGHDT and CDR2 is YYEEEE. V lost 4 bases and J 3 bases, leaving 5 bases between the germline ends. There are 11 residues in the CDR3. The CDR3, as DNA: TGTGCCAGCAGCATGAACTACGAGCAGTACTTC. Protein product: CASSMNYEQYF.

This clone was picked up one time. The chain carries TRBV11-2 and TRBJ2-7; TRBD2 matches at 11 bases. The J segment lost 7 bases and the V segment lost 1 base, leaving 9 bases of the junction unmatched. The CDR3 has 16 amino acids. Germline V gene lookup returns CDR1 SGHAT and CDR2 FQNNGV. The chain's CDR3 is CASSLGPGLAVGEQYF. The CDR3 nucleotides are TGTGCCAGCAGCTTAGGGCCGGGACTAGCGGTTGGGGAGCAGTACTTC.

As concerns this clone: One end of the junction does not line up with germline, which may come from a read error. In nucleotides, the CDR3 is TGTGCCAGCAGCGTAGCGCGGGGATACAATGAGCAGTTCTTC. Translated: CASSVARGYNEQFF. J is TRBJ2-1 and V is TRBV7-2; D perhaps matches TRBD2 (6 bases). CDR1 is SGHTA and CDR2 is FQGNSA in the germline V gene. CDR3 length: 14 amino acids.

This clone has a handful of counts. The rearrangement links TRBV6-1 to TRBJ2-2; TRBD2 might be the D (6 bases). The V end was cut by 5 bases, the J end by 6 bases, with 10 bases between. The germline V gene has CDR1 MNHNS and CDR2 SASEGT. The CDR3 runs 13 residues. The CDR3 sequence: CASSWRGSGELFF. The CDR3 DNA reads as TGTGCCAGCAGTTGGCGGGGTTCCGGGGAGCTGTTTTTT.

The chain is built from TRBV12-5 and TRBJ2-5; D is unresolved. This CDR3 has 13 amino acids. V gave up 2 bases and J gave up 2 bases, with 6 bases separating them. CDR1 LGHNT and CDR2 FRNRAP come from the germline V gene. The CDR3, as DNA: TGTGCTAGTGGTTTGATCCAACAAGAGACCCAGTACTTC. Encoded protein: CASGLIQQETQYF.

This clone was counted only a few times. This rearrangement joins TRBV9 to TRBJ2-1; 10 nucleotides agree with TRBD1. Germline V CDR1 and CDR2: SGDLS, YYNGEE. The ends lost 2 bases at V and 3 bases at J; junction bases unmatched: 2. The CDR3 runs 15 residues. CDR3: CASSVGDRGYNEQFF. CDR3 coding DNA: TGTGCCAGCAGCGTTGGGGACAGGGGCTACAATGAGCAGTTCTTC.

This clone was seen only a few times. The CDR3 protein is CASSFGQAPYEQYF. In DNA form, the CDR3 reads TGTGCCAGCAGCTTTGGACAGGCCCCCTACGAGCAGTACTTC. The V gene is TRBV7-6, the J gene TRBJ2-7; the match to TRBD1 covers 7 bases. The CDR3 consists of 14 residues. V dropped 3 bases and J dropped 2; count of bases not matched to a gene: 4. Germline CDR1 and CDR2: SGHVS and FNYEAQ.

The chain links TRBV5-1 to TRBJ2-7; D gene uncertain. The V and J ends lost 0 bases and 4 bases respectively, with 8 bases between them. CDR3 length: 13 amino acids. The germline CDR1 and CDR2 sequences are SGHRS and YFSETQ. CDR3 protein: CASSLVSEYEQYF. CDR3 nucleotides: TGCGCCAGCAGCTTGGTTTCGGAGTACGAGCAGTACTTC.

This clone has more than one count but fewer than ten. J is TRBJ2-1 and V is TRBV5-1; no firm D call. The germline CDR1 and CDR2 sequences are SGHRS and YFSETQ. V shed 7 bases and J shed 6 bases, with 8 bases lying between them. This CDR3 has 11 residues. CDR3 in amino acids: CASRVGNEQFF. CDR3 nucleotide sequence: TGCGCCAGCCGGGTGGGCAATGAGCAGTTCTTC.

V gene TRBV28 combines with J gene TRBJ1-5; 11 nucleotides match TRBD1. Trimming at V came to 11 bases and at J to 5 bases, leaving 8 bases not matched to a gene. CDR1 is MDHEN, CDR2 SYDVKM, per germline. This CDR3 is 14 amino acids long. The CDR3 region is CAARGQGAYQPQHF. CDR3 DNA sequence: TGTGCCGCGAGAGGACAGGGGGCGTATCAGCCCCAGCATTTT.

This clone was detected ten times or more. V gene TRBV20-1 combines with J gene TRBJ2-1; 12 nucleotides line up with TRBD2. CDR1 and CDR2 from the germline V gene are DFQATT and SNEGSKA (reference sequence). The CDR3 contains 11 residues. The J segment lost 15 bases and the V segment lost 6 bases, leaving 6 bases of the junction unmatched. The CDR3 sequence is CSAQTSGGLFF. The CDR3 DNA reads TGCAGTGCACAGACTAGCGGGGGCCTGTTCTTC.

This clone has only a few counts. The chain employs TRBV27 and TRBJ1-4; D call uncertain. The V end lost 8 bases, the J end lost 3 bases, and 4 bases lay between the germline ends. The CDR3 is 11 residues long. Germline CDR1 reads MNHEY; CDR2 reads SMNVEV (reference sequence). Here the CDR3 reads CASSSNEKLFF. The CDR3 DNA follows: TGTGCCAGCTCCTCTAATGAAAAACTGTTTTTT.